This T cell receptor beta chain appears in the sequencing data of a study of blood T cell repertoires in COVID-19. Study as a whole: Sources were T cells, B-cell-depleted T cells, or PBMCs; the material itself was cDNA or gDNA.

CDR1 and CDR2 (germline): KGHDR, SFDVKD. V lost 1 base to trimming and J lost 4 bases; unmatched junction nucleotides: 7. The CDR3 sequence is 18 residues long. Profiled with immunoSEQ multiplex PCR; TCRdb holds only in-frame clones, not every one. Here the sample spans about 74,000 clones, 90% being singletons. V is TRBV24-1 and J is TRBJ2-3; 13 nucleotides match TRBD2. This receptor was taken from a man in his forties or fifties with acute or convalescent COVID-19. The sequenced sample consisted of peripheral blood. The CDR3 DNA follows: TGTGCCACCAGTGATTTCGGGACTAGCGGGATAGGGTCAGATACGCAGTATTTT. Its protein is CATSDFGTSGIGSDTQYF.